Shown below are 5 T cell receptor beta chains from a single sample sequenced in a study of T-cell memory formation after mild COVID-19. In TCRdb, the 5' RACE reads were re-called with MiXCR into one record per CDR3 protein. This table has under 350,000 distinct CDR3 sequences, 15% to 20% appearing once. Specimen: PBMCs or a T cell subset sorted from them (not recorded which). The receptors stem from a man between 18 and 29 years old who had mild COVID-19 (a few samples of this study predate the infection). Cell type and time point are not known.

CDR3 sequence (DNA): TGTGCCAGCAGCCAAGAGGCCAATTCCTTCTACGAGCAGTACGTC. Amino acid sequence: CASSQEANSFYEQYV. The genes are TRBV7-2 and TRBJ2-7; the D is unclear. Trimming stripped 5 bases from V and 3 bases from J, with 17 bases between. This CDR3 has 15 amino acids. Germline V gene sequence: CDR1 SGHTA, CDR2 FQGNSA.

CDR3 amino acids: CASSYSSASGGTYNEQFF. The CDR3 region has the DNA TGTGCCAGCAGTTACTCCTCGGCTAGCGGGGGGACCTACAATGAGCAGTTCTTC. The rearrangement joins TRBV6-2 or TRBV6-3 to TRBJ2-1; 11 bases line up with TRBD2. The V gene end was trimmed by 0 bases and the J gene end by 2 bases; junction bases not matched to a gene: 6. Germline CDR1 reads MNHEY; CDR2 reads SVGEGT. This CDR3 has 18 amino acids.

The chain links TRBV20-1 to TRBJ2-7, with TRBD1 as a possible D gene (5 bases). The V gene lost 3 bases and the J gene lost 2 bases, with 11 bases spanning the gap. CDR3 length equals 13 residues. Germline-derived CDR1 and CDR2 are DFQATT and SNEGSKA (reference sequence). CDR3 residues: CSASSRQTYEQYF. CDR3 DNA sequence: TGCAGTGCTAGCTCGCGACAGACCTACGAGCAGTACTTC.

The chain links TRBV13 to TRBJ1-1; D remains unclear. Trimming took 7 bases from V and 5 from J, leaving 8 bases between them. The germline CDR1 and CDR2 sequences are PRHDT and FYEKMQ (reference sequence). This CDR3 region has 11 residues. CDR3 loop: CASKSGTEAFF. The CDR3 DNA reads TGTGCCAGCAAGAGCGGGACTGAAGCTTTCTTT.

Ten or more counts support this clonotype. V and J are TRBV29-1 and TRBJ1-1; D unclear. The V end lost 4 bases, the J end lost 1 base, and 7 bases lay between the germline ends. Germline V gene sequence: CDR1 SQVTM, CDR2 ANQGSEA. The CDR3 is 12 residues long. The CDR3 protein is CSVGAGNTEAFF. The CDR3 nucleotides read TGCAGCGTTGGGGCCGGGAACACTGAAGCTTTCTTT.